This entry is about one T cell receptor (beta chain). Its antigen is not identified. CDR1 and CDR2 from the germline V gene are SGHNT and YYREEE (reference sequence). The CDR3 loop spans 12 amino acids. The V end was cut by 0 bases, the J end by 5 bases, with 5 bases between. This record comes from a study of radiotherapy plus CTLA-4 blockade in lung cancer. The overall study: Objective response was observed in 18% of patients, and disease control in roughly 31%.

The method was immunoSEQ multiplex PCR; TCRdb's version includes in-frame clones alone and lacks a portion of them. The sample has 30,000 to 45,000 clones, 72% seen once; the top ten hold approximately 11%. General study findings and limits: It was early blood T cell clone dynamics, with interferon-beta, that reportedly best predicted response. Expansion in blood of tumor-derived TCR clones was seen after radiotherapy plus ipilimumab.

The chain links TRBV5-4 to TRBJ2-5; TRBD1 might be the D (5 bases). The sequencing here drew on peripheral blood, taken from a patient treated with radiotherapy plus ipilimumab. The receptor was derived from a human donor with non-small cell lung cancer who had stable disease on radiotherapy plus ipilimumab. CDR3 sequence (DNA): TGTGCCAGCAGCTTGGAGGGGGAGACCCAGTACTTC. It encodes CASSLEGETQYF.